These 30 T cell receptor beta chains came from one sample sequenced in a study of blood T cell repertoires in COVID-19. Measured with immunoSEQ multiplex PCR; TCRdb has only the in-frame clones, and not every one. The data contain more than 75,000 clones, about 89% of them singletons. Source material: peripheral blood. These receptors were collected from a man between 50 and 59 years old with COVID-19, enrolled during active disease.

This clone was detected only once. The chain combines TRBV4-1 with TRBJ1-2; TRBD1 matches at 7 bases. V trimming: 2 bases; J trimming: 7 bases; junction bases outside the gene matches: 7. There are 14 residues in the CDR3. The germline gives CDR1 MGHRA, CDR2 YSYEKL. CDR3 coding DNA: TGCGCCAGCAGCCAAAACAGGGGATCAACTGGCTACACCTTC. Translation gives CASSQNRGSTGYTF.

This clone was seen at least ten times. The chain couples TRBV28 to TRBJ1-3; 7 bases line up with TRBD1. The length of the CDR3 is 15 residues. Germline CDR1 and CDR2: MDHEN and SYDVKM. Trimming took 6 bases from V and 3 from J; bases not matched to a gene: 8. The DNA for the CDR3 is TGTGCCAGCAGGTTTCAGGGGGGAGGTGGAAACACCATATATTTT. Amino acids: CASRFQGGGGNTIYF.

The chain has TRBV6-5 and TRBJ1-6; D is unclear. Between the trimmed V and J ends, which lost 6 bases and 11 bases, there was a span of 11 bases. Per the germline V gene, CDR1 is MNHEY and CDR2 is SVGAGI. The CDR3 loop spans 12 amino acids. The CDR3 coding sequence is TGTGCCAGCAGGACTACCATTACACCCCTCCACTTT. Residues: CASRTTITPLHF.

The V call is TRBV4-2, the J call TRBJ1-4; no firm D call. Germline CDR1 is LGHNA and CDR2 is YNFKEQ. V was pared by 7 bases and J by 7 bases, with 22 bases between. The CDR3 spans 16 residues. The CDR3 DNA reads as TGTGCCAGCAACACGGGTGCGCGAGGGTACAGTGAAAAACTGTTTTTT. Residues: CASNTGARGYSEKLFF.

V and J are TRBV4-1 and TRBJ1-3, with a possible D match to TRBD1 (6 bases). CDR3 length: 17 amino acids. CDR1 and CDR2 from the germline V gene are MGHRA and YSYEKL. With 4 bases removed from V and 4 bases from J, the gap between germline ends came to 20 bases. The DNA of the CDR3 is TGCGCCAGCAGCCGAGAGGGTAAGCGGGGGCCCGGAAACACCATATATTTT. This sequence encodes CASSREGKRGPGNTIYF.

The chain links TRBV5-1 to TRBJ1-6; D is unclear. Per germline, CDR1 SGHRS and CDR2 YFSETQ. The CDR3 runs 13 residues. V was cut by 1 base and J by 3 bases, with 2 bases left in between. The CDR3 reads CASSLRYNSPLHF. The CDR3 DNA sequence: TGCGCCAGCAGCTTGCGCTATAATTCACCCCTCCACTTT.

V gene TRBV7-2 combines with J gene TRBJ1-2, with 7 bases aligning to TRBD1. Germline V CDR1 and CDR2: SGHTA, FQGNSA. V lost 3 bases, J lost 1 base, and 8 bases stayed unmatched. The CDR3 runs to 16 residues. Here the CDR3 DNA reads TGTGCCAGCAGCTTTATCGGGACAGTGTTTAACTATGGCTACACCTTC. Translated: CASSFIGTVFNYGYTF.

This clone appeared once. The rearrangement uses TRBV6-5 and TRBJ1-6; the match to TRBD1 covers 10 bases. The CDR3 consists of 15 residues. The V gene end was trimmed by 5 bases and the J gene end by 10 bases; junction bases not matched to a gene: 8. Germline lookup yields CDR1 MNHEY and CDR2 SVGAGI. CDR3 nucleotide sequence: TGTGCCAGCAGTCGACCGGGACAGGGGATCTCACCCCTCCACTTT. Protein sequence: CASSRPGQGISPLHF.

This chain joins TRBV5-5 and TRBJ1-6; D may be TRBD1 (6 bases). V dropped 0 bases and J dropped 7 bases, with 26 bases sitting between them. The CDR3 has 20 residues. Germline CDR1 is SGHKS and CDR2 is YYEKEE (reference sequence). In DNA, the CDR3 is TGTGCCAGCAGCTTGGTTGGCGGGGGCCTTGACTTCGTGGGCAATTCACCCCTCCACTTT. It yields the protein CASSLVGGGLDFVGNSPLHF.

The chain carries TRBV7-8 and TRBJ1-1; TRBD1 matches at 12 bases. CDR3 length equals 18 residues. Germline-derived CDR1 and CDR2 are SGHVS and FQNEAQ. With V trimmed by 0 bases and J by 0 bases, 5 bases remained unmatched. In DNA form, the CDR3 reads TGTGCCAGCAGCTTAGCGCCGGGACAGGGGGCAATGAACACTGAAGCTTTCTTT. The encoded protein is CASSLAPGQGAMNTEAFF.

This chain connects TRBV3-1 (or the pseudogene TRBV3-2) to TRBJ1-3, with D possibly being TRBD1 (5 bases). The length of the CDR3 is 16 residues. The ends were cut back, 4 bases at V and 2 bases at J, with 15 bases in the middle. Per the germline V gene, CDR1 is LGHDT and CDR2 is YNNKEL (reference sequence). CDR3 nucleotide sequence: TGTGCCAGCAGCCCACATCAGGGTACTACTGGAAACACCATATATTTT. Translating gives CASSPHQGTTGNTIYF.

For this clone: A junction boundary mismatches the germline segment, possibly from a read error. This chain uses TRBV19 with TRBJ1-4, with a weak D call TRBD1 (6 bases). The CDR3 is 13 residues long. CDR1 and CDR2 from the germline V gene are LNHDA and SQIVND (reference sequence). CDR3 protein: CASSISPSGTTSF. The CDR3 nucleotides are TGTGCCAGTAGTATCTCCCCCTCCGGGACAACGAGTTTT.

This sequence joins TRBV21-1 and TRBJ1-2; the table names TRBD1, a call not compared with the DNA. TRBV21-1 is termed a pseudogene. The CDR3 has 17 amino acids. CDR3 amino acids: CASSPTPGQGALNGYTF. Here the CDR3 DNA reads TGTGCCAGCAGCCCTACCCCGGGACAGGGGGCGCTGAATGGCTACACCTTC.

The J gene is TRBJ2-3, the V gene TRBV19; 11 nucleotides line up with TRBD2. V lost 6 bases, J lost 3 bases, and 8 bases stayed unmatched. The length of the CDR3 is 16 residues. Germline loops: CDR1 LNHDA, CDR2 SQIVND (reference sequence). CDR3 loop: CASRDSGGAETDTQYF. The CDR3 DNA reads TGTGCCAGTAGGGATAGCGGGGGGGCTGAGACAGATACGCAGTATTTT.

This rearrangement joins TRBV7-3 to TRBJ2-6; D possibly corresponds to TRBD1 (6 bases). This CDR3 comprises 18 residues. Trimming removed 2 bases at V and 0 bases at J, with 14 bases between. Germline V CDR1 and CDR2: SGHTA, FQGTGA. CDR3 DNA sequence: TGTGCCAGCAGCTTAGAAGGACAGACTGTCTCTGGGGCCAACGTCCTGACTTTC. Translating it yields CASSLEGQTVSGANVLTF.

V is TRBV28 and J is TRBJ1-2, with a tentative D call TRBD1 (6 bases). Germline assignment: CDR1 MDHEN and CDR2 SYDVKM. This CDR3 is 12 amino acids long. Trimming took off 7 bases at V and 8 bases at J, with 14 bases between the two ends. DNA for the CDR3: TGTGCCAGCACCACCGCAGGGGCCGGCTACACCTTC. Protein sequence: CASTTAGAGYTF.

The sample holds one count of this clone. CDR3 DNA: TGTGCCAGCAGCTCTAGCGGGGGGGCCCTTTTCACAGATACGCAGTATTTT. This gives the protein CASSSSGGALFTDTQYF. The chain couples TRBV5-8 to TRBJ2-3; 12 nucleotides line up with TRBD2. This CDR3 has 17 residues. The germline CDR1 and CDR2 sequences are SGHTS and YDEGEE. The V gene end was trimmed by 3 bases and the J gene end by 2 bases; junction bases not matched to a gene: 7.

The chain recombines TRBV28 with TRBJ1-4, with D perhaps matching TRBD1 (5 bases). Germline values: CDR1 MDHEN, CDR2 SYDVKM. V lost 10 bases to trimming and J lost 4 bases, with 13 bases between them. The CDR3 length is 13 residues. CDR3 region: CAILGHNNEKLFF. The CDR3 nucleotides are TGTGCCATCCTCGGACACAATAATGAAAAACTGTTTTTT. The complete variable domain, with remaining parts taken from reference TRBV28 and TRBJ1-4, reads DVKVTQSSRYLVKRTGEKVFLECVQDMDHENMFWYRQDPGLGLRLIYFSYDVKMKEKGDIPEGYSVSREKKERFSLILESASTNQTSMYLCAILGHNNEKLFFGSGTQLSVL.

This clone was observed a handful of times. V is TRBV13 and J is TRBJ1-3; tentative D call: TRBD1 (6 bases). V lost 1 base, J lost 4 bases, and 11 bases lay in between. Germline V gene sequence: CDR1 PRHDT, CDR2 FYEKMQ (reference sequence). The CDR3 loop spans 15 amino acids. This CDR3 is CASSLVGGSGNTIYF. CDR3 bases: TGTGCCAGCAGCTTAGTTGGGGGCAGCGGAAACACCATATATTTT. Using reference TRBV13 and TRBJ1-3 for the parts outside the CDR3, the full variable domain is AAGVIQSPRHLIKEKRETATLKCYPIPRHDTVYWYQQGPGQDPQFLISFYEKMQSDKGSIPDRFSAQQFSDYHSELNMSSLELGDSALYFCASSLVGGSGNTIYFGEGSWLTVV.

The chain is built from TRBV7-2 and TRBJ2-2, with D perhaps matching TRBD1 (5 bases). With 4 bases removed from V and 2 bases from J, the gap between germline ends came to 11 bases. Per germline, CDR1 SGHTA and CDR2 FQGNSA. The CDR3 consists of 15 residues. In nucleotides, the CDR3 is TGTGCCAGCAGCTGGGGCACAGCTAACACCGGGGAGCTGTTTTTT. Protein product: CASSWGTANTGELFF.

The genes are TRBV2 and TRBJ2-5, with 9 bases fitting TRBD1. The junction had 10 bases not matched to a gene; V was cut back by 4 bases and J by 7 bases. Germline V gene data show CDR1 as SNHLY and CDR2 as FYNNEI. This CDR3 has 15 amino acids. The CDR3 is CASSAAGTGTATQYF. The CDR3 region has the DNA TGTGCCAGCAGTGCAGCTGGGACAGGGACAGCGACCCAGTACTTC.

This clone was observed a few times. CDR3 DNA sequence: TGCGCCAGCAGCCCAGGGAACCGGGACAGGAATGAAAAACTGTTTTTT. It yields the protein CASSPGNRDRNEKLFF. The V and J genes are TRBV5-1 and TRBJ1-4, with TRBD1 matching over 8 bases. Unmatched junction bases numbered 10, after V lost 4 bases and J lost 5 bases. Germline loops: CDR1 SGHRS, CDR2 YFSETQ. The CDR3 loop spans 16 amino acids. Complete variable domain (other parts from reference TRBV5-1 and TRBJ1-4): KAGVTQTPRYLIKTRGQQVTLSCSPISGHRSVSWYQQTPGQGLQFLFEYFSETQRNKGNFPGRFSGRQFSNSRSEMNVSTLELGDSALYLCASSPGNRDRNEKLFFGSGTQLSVL.

V usage is TRBV7-9 and J usage is TRBJ1-1, with TRBD1 matching over 9 bases. This CDR3 contains 16 residues. V was pared by 4 bases and J by 1 base, with 7 bases of the junction left unmatched. Germline CDR1 is SEHNR and CDR2 is FQNEAQ (reference sequence). The CDR3 sequence is CASSWAGTGTNTEAFF. CDR3 bases: TGTGCCAGCAGCTGGGCCGGGACAGGGACGAACACTGAAGCTTTCTTT.

The rearrangement uses TRBV18 and TRBJ2-3; possible D gene TRBD1, 6 bases. Germline values: CDR1 KGHSH, CDR2 LQKENI. V shed 3 bases and J shed 0 bases, with 16 bases lying between them. The CDR3 extends over 17 amino acids. CDR3 sequence (DNA): TGTGCCAGCTCACCGAATTGGACAGATCCTAGCACAGATACGCAGTATTTT. Residues: CASSPNWTDPSTDTQYF.

This chain connects TRBV19 to TRBJ1-1, with TRBD1 matching over 8 bases. J lost 3 bases, V lost 6 bases, and 3 bases had no gene match. This CDR3 region has 13 residues. The germline V gene has CDR1 LNHDA and CDR2 SQIVND (reference sequence). The CDR3 nucleotides are TGTGCCAGTAGCGACAGGGGTGACACTGAAGCTTTCTTT. Translated: CASSDRGDTEAFF.

The gene calls are TRBV5-5 and TRBJ2-2; D possibly corresponds to TRBD2 (10 bases). The V end lost 4 bases, the J end lost 11 bases, and 30 bases lay between the germline ends. The CDR3 spans 18 residues. Germline CDR1 is SGHKS and CDR2 is YYEKEE (reference sequence). The CDR3 DNA is TGTGCCAGCAGCGGTACAGGGGGCATTGGACTAGCGGTCCGAGAGCTGTTTTTT. Amino acids: CASSGTGGIGLAVRELFF.

The chain links TRBV7-9 to TRBJ1-4; TRBD1 matches 9 bases. The CDR3 consists of 15 residues. CDR1 is SEHNR and CDR2 is FQNEAQ in the germline V gene (reference sequence). V trimming: 4 bases; J trimming: 6 bases; junction bases outside the gene matches: 6. CDR3 DNA sequence: TGTGCCAGCAGCTCCGCGACAGGGGGGGATGAAAAACTGTTTTTT. Translated, it gives CASSSATGGDEKLFF.

This chain uses TRBV6-6 with TRBJ1-1; 8 nucleotides align to TRBD1. With 4 bases clipped from V and 3 bases from J, the junction kept 10 bases outside the gene matches. Germline V gives CDR1 MNHNY, CDR2 SVGAGI (reference sequence). The CDR3 covers 16 residues. The CDR3 DNA reads TGTGCCAGCAGTTCGGGGACAGGCTTGGTTTACACTGAAGCTTTCTTT. Amino acids: CASSSGTGLVYTEAFF.

The chain combines TRBV5-1 with TRBJ2-7; TRBD1 aligns across 8 bases. CDR1 is SGHRS, CDR2 YFSETQ, per germline. The CDR3 runs to 15 residues. Losses at the gene ends were 0 bases for V and 3 bases for J; bases not matched to a gene: 5. This CDR3 reads CASSLGTGNDYEQYF. The DNA for the CDR3 is TGCGCCAGCAGCTTGGGGACAGGGAACGACTACGAGCAGTACTTC.

The chain combines TRBV19 with TRBJ1-4; the match to TRBD1 covers 8 bases. Germline loops: CDR1 LNHDA, CDR2 SQIVND (reference sequence). This CDR3 spans 16 amino acids. J was trimmed by 3 bases and V by 3 bases; bases with no gene match: 6. CDR3 DNA sequence: TGTGCCAGTAGTATGGCAGACAGGGGACCTAATGAAAAACTGTTTTTT. Its translation is CASSMADRGPNEKLFF.